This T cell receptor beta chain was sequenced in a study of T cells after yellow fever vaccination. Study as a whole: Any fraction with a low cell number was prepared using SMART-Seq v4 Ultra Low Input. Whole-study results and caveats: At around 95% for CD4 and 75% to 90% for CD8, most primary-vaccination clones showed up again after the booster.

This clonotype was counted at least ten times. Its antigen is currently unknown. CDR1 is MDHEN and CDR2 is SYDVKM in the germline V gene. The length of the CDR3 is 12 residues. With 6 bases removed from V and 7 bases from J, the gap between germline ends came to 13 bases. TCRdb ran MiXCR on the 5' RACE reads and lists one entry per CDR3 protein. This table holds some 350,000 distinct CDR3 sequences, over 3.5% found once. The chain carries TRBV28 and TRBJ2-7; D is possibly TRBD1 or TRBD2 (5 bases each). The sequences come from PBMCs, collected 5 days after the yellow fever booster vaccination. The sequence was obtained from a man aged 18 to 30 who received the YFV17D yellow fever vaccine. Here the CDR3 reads CASSTGRWEQYV. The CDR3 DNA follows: TGTGCCAGCAGCACGGGACGGTGGGAGCAGTACGTC.